This TCR beta chain emerged from a study of Ad26.COV2.S vaccination and SARS-CoV-2 variants. Treatment of the sample: around 19 received Ad26.COV2.S at low or high dose, single or two shots; about 5 received placebo; per-sample allocation not given. The samples were gathered on day 63 after the first injection of vaccine or placebo. Some clones are missing from TCRdb's copy, which holds only in-frame ones; the method was immunoSEQ multiplex PCR. The table includes fewer than 500,000 clones, 80% to 95% detected once. Germline CDR1 KGHSH, CDR2 LQKENI. CDR3 length equals 16 residues. V lost 4 bases and J lost 8, with 22 bases in between.

The rearrangement uses TRBV18 and TRBJ2-3; a weak D match, TRBD1 (6 bases). Source: peripheral blood, taken in a trial of Ad26.COV2.S vaccine versus placebo. This clonotype originated in a person between 18 and 60 years old who received the Ad26.COV2.S COVID-19 vaccine or a placebo. The CDR3 here is CASSLLLNRALGTQYF. The CDR3 DNA follows: TGTGCCAGCTCACTCCTCTTAAACAGGGCATTGGGTACGCAGTATTTT.